Listed below are T cell receptor beta chains from one sample, sequenced in a study of T-cell memory formation after mild COVID-19. One entry per CDR3 protein results from TCRdb running MiXCR on the 5' RACE reads. This sample yields about 560,000 distinct CDR3 sequences, of which more than 15% are seen a single time; 12% belongs to the top ten. The sample consisted of PBMCs or a T cell subset sorted from them (not recorded which). All receptors derive from an adult woman who had mild COVID-19 (a few samples of this study predate the infection). Cell type and time point are not known. Both conserved end residues are part of each CDR3. A D gene is named only where the DNA matches it firmly.

V gene | D gene | CDR3 protein
TRBV20-1 | TRBD1 | CSATGGGTAEAFF
TRBV20-1 | . | CSASRGGKYEQYF
TRBV7-9 | TRBD2 | CASSRQREAYEQYF
TRBV12-3/TRBV12-4 | TRBD2 | CASRPSWGGLAGVDTGELFF
TRBV12-3/TRBV12-4 | . | CASRKALNTEAFF
TRBV4-1 | . | CASSQIERVTGEKLFF
TRBV12-3/TRBV12-4 | . | CASRLGALNTEAFF
TRBV12-3/TRBV12-4 | TRBD1 | CASSPRTGGLDEQFF
TRBV12-3/TRBV12-4 | . | CASTPTEPQETQYF
TRBV18 | . | CASSPSGLQLDYEQYF
TRBV4-1 | . | CASSQAQGLFGELFF
TRBV5-6 | . | CASSLFRHTGELFF
TRBV27 | . | CASSWDRRNEQYF
TRBV7-7 | . | CASSLQLTSAIYEQYF
TRBV2 | . | CASSFSGLINTDTQYF
TRBV11-1 | . | CASSLNEWGDEQFF
TRBV20-1 | . | CSSLPNVGPQETQYF
TRBV10-3 | TRBD1 | CAISESTGTGGAFF
TRBV11-2 | . | CASSLVPLTGDEQFF
TRBV29-1 | . | CSVATDASETQYF
TRBV7-6 | . | CASSLGDGSNQPQHF
TRBV6-4 | . | CASSDSETSSEQFF
TRBV20-1 | . | CSARATPSVALVGYGYTF
TRBV4-3 | . | CASSQDLGQGVTGELFF
TRBV7-2 | . | CASSLRRVTNTEAFF
TRBV12-3/TRBV12-4 | . | CASLLSTDTQYF
TRBV24-1 | . | CATSPGGTVYEQYF
TRBV12-3/TRBV12-4 | TRBD1 | CASSLRTGGRNEQFF
TRBV7-2 | . | CASSLVGVFFSGNTIYF
TRBV4-2 | . | CASSQDTGWRGYTF
TRBV12-3/TRBV12-4 | TRBD2 | CASSLSASGGSETQYF
TRBV5-1 | . | CASSSAQGVGYGYTF
TRBV3-1 | . | CASSRTGRSTDTQYF
TRBV28 | TRBD2 | CASREGGRYSNEQFF
TRBV5-5 | . | CASRPAGRGGTDTQYF
TRBV7-2 | TRBD1 | CASTRDRGYEQYF
TRBV6-6 | TRBD2 | CASSSPVAGVSGANVLTF
TRBV4-1 | . | CASSQLAVPEAFF
TRBV25-1 | TRBD1 | CASSGQGQGAHEQYF
TRBV6-2/TRBV6-3 | . | CASSYVRAPGYTF
TRBV12-3/TRBV12-4 | TRBD1 | CASSLAGGQAYEQYF
TRBV6-2/TRBV6-3 | TRBD2 | CASSPGSGSDYEQYF
TRBV3-1 | . | CASSQGSGHQPQHF
TRBV9 | TRBD2 | CASSVVGRGGYGEQFF
TRBV18 | . | CASSPMEEGYTF
TRBV7-8 | . | CASSLAGRGNSPLHF
TRBV29-1 | . | CSVEDQVYEQYF
TRBV24-1 | . | CATSDLRRDNEQFF
TRBV29-1 | TRBD2 | CSGGLVTYNEQFF
TRBV6-6 | TRBD2 | CASSSGNLGEQYF
TRBV4-3 | . | CASSPGWDIQYF
TRBV2 | . | CASSVGQNEQFF
TRBV3-1 | TRBD2 | CASSQELLAGVDYNEQFF
TRBV7-9 | . | CASGLGQGGYEQYF